Listed here is a single T cell receptor (beta chain). Its antigen is not known. This specimen comes from a study of cytomegalovirus exposure and HLA in healthy donors. Whole-study results and caveats: A prior analysis recorded that most TCR beta V segments were productive about 87% or about 30% of the time. Later work showed greater clonal expansion in HLA-associated TCR beta chains than in equally common others.

The CDR3 length is 15 residues. CDR1 and CDR2 (germline): LGHNA, YSLEER. The V gene lost 3 bases and the J gene lost 4 bases, with 12 bases spanning the gap. The study ran its PCR with 60 Vbeta and 13 Jbeta primers. Using immunoSEQ multiplex PCR, the repertoire was profiled, and TCRdb retains in-frame clones only, with some absent. This table holds 200,000 to 250,000 clones, 77% found once. The chain joins TRBV4-3 to TRBJ1-4; the D is unclear. Material: PBMCs. The origin of this receptor is a woman aged 60-75 years in good health and CMV-seropositive. The CDR3 reads CASSQSRQYNEKLFF. The CDR3 DNA sequence: TGCGCCAGCAGCCAGAGCAGGCAGTATAATGAAAAACTGTTTTTT.